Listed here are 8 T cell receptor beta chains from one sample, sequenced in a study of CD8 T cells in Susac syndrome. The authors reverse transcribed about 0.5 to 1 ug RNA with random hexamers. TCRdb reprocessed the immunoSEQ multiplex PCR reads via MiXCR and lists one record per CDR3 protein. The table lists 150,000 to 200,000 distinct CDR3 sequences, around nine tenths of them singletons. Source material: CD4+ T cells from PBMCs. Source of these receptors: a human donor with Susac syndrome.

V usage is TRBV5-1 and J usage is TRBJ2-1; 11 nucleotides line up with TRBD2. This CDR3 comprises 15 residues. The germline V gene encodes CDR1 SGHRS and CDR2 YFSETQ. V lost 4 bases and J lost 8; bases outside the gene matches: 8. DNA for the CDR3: TGCGCCAGCAGCCACATAGCGGGGGGGGTGGATGAGCAGTTCTTC. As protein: CASSHIAGGVDEQFF.

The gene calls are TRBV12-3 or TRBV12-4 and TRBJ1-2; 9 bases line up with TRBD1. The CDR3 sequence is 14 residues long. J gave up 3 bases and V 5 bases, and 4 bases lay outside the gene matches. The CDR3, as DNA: TGTGCCAGCAGTCAGACAGGGGGGGACTATGGCTACACCTTC. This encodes CASSQTGGDYGYTF.

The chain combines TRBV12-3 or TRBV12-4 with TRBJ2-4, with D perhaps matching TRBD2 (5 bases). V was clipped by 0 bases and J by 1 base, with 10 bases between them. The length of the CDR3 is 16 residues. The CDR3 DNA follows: TGTGCCAGCAGTTTAGCAGGCGGGCTGGCCAAAAACATTCAGTACTTC. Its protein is CASSLAGGLAKNIQYF.

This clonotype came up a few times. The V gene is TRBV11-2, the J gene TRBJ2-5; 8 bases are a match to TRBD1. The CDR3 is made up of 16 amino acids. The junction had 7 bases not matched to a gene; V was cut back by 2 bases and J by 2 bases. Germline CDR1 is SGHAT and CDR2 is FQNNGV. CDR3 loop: CASSLSPGGGQETQYF. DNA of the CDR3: TGTGCCAGCAGCTTATCCCCAGGGGGCGGGCAAGAGACCCAGTACTTC.

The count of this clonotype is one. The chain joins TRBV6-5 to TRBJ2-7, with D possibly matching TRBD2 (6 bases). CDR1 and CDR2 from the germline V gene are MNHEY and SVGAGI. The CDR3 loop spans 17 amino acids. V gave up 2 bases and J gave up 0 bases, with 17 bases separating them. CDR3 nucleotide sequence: TGTGCCAGCAGTTACCAGGCGGCGGGGACCACCTCCTACGAGCAGTACTTC. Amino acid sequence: CASSYQAAGTTSYEQYF.

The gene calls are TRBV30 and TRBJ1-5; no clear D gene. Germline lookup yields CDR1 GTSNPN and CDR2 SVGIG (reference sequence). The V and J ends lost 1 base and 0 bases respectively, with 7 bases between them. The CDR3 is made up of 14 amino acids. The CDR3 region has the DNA TGTGCCTGGAGTGGGTTTGATAGCAATCAGCCCCAGCATTTT. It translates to CAWSGFDSNQPQHF.

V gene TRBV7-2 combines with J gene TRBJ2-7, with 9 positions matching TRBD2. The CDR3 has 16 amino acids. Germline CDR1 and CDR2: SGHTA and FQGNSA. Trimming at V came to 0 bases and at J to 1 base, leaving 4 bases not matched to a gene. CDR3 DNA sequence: TGTGCCAGCAGCTTAGCAGGGACTAGCAATTCCTACGAGCAGTACTTC. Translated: CASSLAGTSNSYEQYF. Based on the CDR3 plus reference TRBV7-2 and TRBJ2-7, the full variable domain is GAGVSQSPSNKVTEKGKDVELRCDPISGHTALYWYRQSLGQGLEFLIYFQGNSAPDKSGLPSDRFSAERTGGSVSTLTIQRTQQEDSAVYLCASSLAGTSNSYEQYFGPGTRLTVT.

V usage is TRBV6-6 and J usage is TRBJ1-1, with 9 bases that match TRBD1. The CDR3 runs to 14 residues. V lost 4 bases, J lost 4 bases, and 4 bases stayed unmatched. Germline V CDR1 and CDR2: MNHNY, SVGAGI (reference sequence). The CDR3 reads CASSSTGGGTEAFF. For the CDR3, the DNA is TGTGCCAGCAGTTCTACAGGGGGCGGCACTGAAGCTTTCTTT.